This T cell receptor (beta chain) was documented in a study of blood T cell repertoires in COVID-19. Study-wide background: Acute and convalescent COVID-19 specimens originated in the United States, Italy and Spain.

As processed by the authors: Reference gene primer amplification in the assay estimated nucleated cell counts. TCRdb's copy holds only in-frame clones and misses some; the assay was immunoSEQ multiplex PCR. The DNA was the basis for D and trimming; V, J and clone size are from that table. The table has 60,000 to 75,000 clones, approximately 85% seen once. CDR3 length: 17 amino acids. Unmatched junction bases numbered 12, after V lost 1 base and J lost 6 bases. Germline values: CDR1 LNHNV, CDR2 YYDKDF (reference sequence). Only one count was recorded for this clone. The clonotype was recovered from a human donor in a cohort sampled during active COVID-19. Sequencing input: peripheral blood. The rearrangement uses TRBV15 and TRBJ2-1, with 7 nucleotides matching TRBD1. The DNA of the CDR3 is TGTGCCACCAGCAGAGTGGTATGGGACAGTGGTTCCAATGAGCAGTTCTTC. As protein: CATSRVVWDSGSNEQFF.